This T cell receptor beta chain was sequenced for a study of T-cell reconstitution after alpha-beta-depleted transplantation in children. Unique molecular identifiers were built into the TCRbeta library. TCRdb called the PCR reads again in MiXCR, with one record for every CDR3 protein. The profile shows about 900,000 distinct CDR3 sequences, about 31% of them singletons. The V gene lost 1 base and the J gene lost 5 bases, with 11 bases spanning the gap. The CDR3 consists of 13 residues. From germline, CDR1 is DFQATT and CDR2 SNEGSKA (reference sequence). The chain joins TRBV20-1 to TRBJ2-5; D is ambiguous. The sequence was collected from a boy under two years old who had a stem cell transplant for SCID, so the T cells may come from the graft donor. Source: PBMCs, mostly from graft donor cells, taken 360 days after TCRalphabeta/CD19-depleted stem cell transplant. The CDR3 loop reads CSARASEWETQYF. The CDR3 nucleotides are TGCAGTGCTAGAGCGTCGGAATGGGAGACCCAGTACTTC.